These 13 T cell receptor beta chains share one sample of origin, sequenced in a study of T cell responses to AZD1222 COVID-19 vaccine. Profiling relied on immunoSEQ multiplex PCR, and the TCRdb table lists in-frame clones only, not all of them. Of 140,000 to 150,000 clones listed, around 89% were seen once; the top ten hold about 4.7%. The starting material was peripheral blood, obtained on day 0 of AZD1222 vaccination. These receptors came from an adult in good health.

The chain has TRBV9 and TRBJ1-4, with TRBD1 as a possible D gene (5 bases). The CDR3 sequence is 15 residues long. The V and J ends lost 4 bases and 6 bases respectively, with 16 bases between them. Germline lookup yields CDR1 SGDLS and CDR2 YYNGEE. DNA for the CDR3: TGTGCCAGCAGCCCAGCGGCAGGGCCAGATGAAAAACTGTTTTTT. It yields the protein CASSPAAGPDEKLFF.

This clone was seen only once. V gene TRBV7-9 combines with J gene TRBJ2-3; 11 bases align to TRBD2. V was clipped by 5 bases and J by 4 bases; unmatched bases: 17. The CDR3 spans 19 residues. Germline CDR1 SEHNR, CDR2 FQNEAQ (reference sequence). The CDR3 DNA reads TGTGCCAGCAGCGCCGCTTTAGGTCTAGCGGGAGGTACGGCAGATACGCAGTATTTT. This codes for CASSAALGLAGGTADTQYF.

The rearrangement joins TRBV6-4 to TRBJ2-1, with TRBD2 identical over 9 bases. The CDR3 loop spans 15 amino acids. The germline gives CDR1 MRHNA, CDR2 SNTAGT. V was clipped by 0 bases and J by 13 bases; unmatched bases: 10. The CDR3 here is CASSDSTSGPEKQFF. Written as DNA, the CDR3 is TGTGCCAGCAGTGACTCGACTAGCGGTCCAGAGAAACAGTTCTTC.

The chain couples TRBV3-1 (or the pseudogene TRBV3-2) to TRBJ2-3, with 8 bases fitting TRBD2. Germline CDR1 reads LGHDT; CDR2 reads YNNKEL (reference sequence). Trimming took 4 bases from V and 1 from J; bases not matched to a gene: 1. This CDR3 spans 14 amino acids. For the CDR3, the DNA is TGTGCCAGCAGCCCGACTAGCGGCACAGATACGCAGTATTTT. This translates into CASSPTSGTDTQYF.

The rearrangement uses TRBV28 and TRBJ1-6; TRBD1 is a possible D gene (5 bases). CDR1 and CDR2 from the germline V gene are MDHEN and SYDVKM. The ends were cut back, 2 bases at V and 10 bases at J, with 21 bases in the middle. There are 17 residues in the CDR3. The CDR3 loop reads CASSLRNPRPTESPLHF. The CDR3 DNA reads TGTGCCAGCAGTTTAAGGAATCCTCGGCCGACAGAATCACCCCTCCACTTT. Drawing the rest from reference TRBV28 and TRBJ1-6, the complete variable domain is DVKVTQSSRYLVKRTGEKVFLECVQDMDHENMFWYRQDPGLGLRLIYFSYDVKMKEKGDIPEGYSVSREKKERFSLILESASTNQTSMYLCASSLRNPRPTESPLHFGNGTRLTVT.

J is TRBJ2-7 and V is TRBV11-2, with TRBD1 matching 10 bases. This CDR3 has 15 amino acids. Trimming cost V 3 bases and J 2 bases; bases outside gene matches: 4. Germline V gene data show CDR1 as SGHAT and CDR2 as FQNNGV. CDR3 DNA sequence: TGTGCCAGCAGCTTGCGGACAGGGGGTGCCTACGAGCAGTACTTC. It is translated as CASSLRTGGAYEQYF.

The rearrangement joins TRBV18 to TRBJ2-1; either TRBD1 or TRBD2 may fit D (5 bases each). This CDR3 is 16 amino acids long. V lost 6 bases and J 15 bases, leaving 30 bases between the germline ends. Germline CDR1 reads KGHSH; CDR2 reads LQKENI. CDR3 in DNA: TGTGCCAGCTCGGAGGCTTTGAGCAGGGCCTTCGTTCGCTTGTTCTTC. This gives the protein CASSEALSRAFVRLFF.

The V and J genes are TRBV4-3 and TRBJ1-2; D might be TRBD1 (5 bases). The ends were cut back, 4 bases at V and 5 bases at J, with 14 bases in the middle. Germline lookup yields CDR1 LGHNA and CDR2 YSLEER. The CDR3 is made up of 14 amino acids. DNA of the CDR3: TGCGCCAGCAGCCCCCAGTTAGGGGCTTATGGCTACACCTTC. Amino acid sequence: CASSPQLGAYGYTF.

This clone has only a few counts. CDR3 sequence reads: CASTEVFGSPLHF. CDR3 in DNA: TGTGCCAGCACCGAGGTTTTCGGTTCACCCCTCCACTTT. This rearrangement joins TRBV5-4 to TRBJ1-6; no clear D. CDR1 and CDR2 (germline): SGHNT, YYREEE (reference sequence). This CDR3 region has 13 residues. Trimming pared 6 bases from V and 9 bases from J, leaving 13 bases between. Full variable domain (rest looked up from reference TRBV5-4 and TRBJ1-6): ETGVTQSPTHLIKTRGQQVTLRCSSQSGHNTVSWYQQALGQGPQFIFQYYREEENGRGNFPPRFSGLQFPNYSSELNVNALELDDSALYLCASTEVFGSPLHFGNGTRLTVT.

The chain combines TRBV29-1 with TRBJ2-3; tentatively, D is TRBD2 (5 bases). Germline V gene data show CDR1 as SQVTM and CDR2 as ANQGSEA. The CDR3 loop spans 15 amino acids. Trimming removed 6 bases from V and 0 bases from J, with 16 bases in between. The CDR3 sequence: CSVGSSSRSTDTQYF. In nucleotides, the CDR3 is TGCAGCGTGGGATCGTCTAGCCGAAGCACAGATACGCAGTATTTT.

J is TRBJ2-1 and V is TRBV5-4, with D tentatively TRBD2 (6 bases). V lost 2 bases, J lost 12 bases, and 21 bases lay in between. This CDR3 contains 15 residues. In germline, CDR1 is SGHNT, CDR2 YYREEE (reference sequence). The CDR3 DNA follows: TGTGCCAGCAGCTTTGGGGGAGGTGGGAGCACGGGGCAGTTCTTC. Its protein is CASSFGGGGSTGQFF.

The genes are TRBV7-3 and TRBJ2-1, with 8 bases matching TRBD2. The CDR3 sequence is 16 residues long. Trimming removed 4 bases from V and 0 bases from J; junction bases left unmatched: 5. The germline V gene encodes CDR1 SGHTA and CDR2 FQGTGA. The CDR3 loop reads CASSSQAGVSYNEQFF. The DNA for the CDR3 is TGTGCCAGCAGCTCGCAAGCGGGAGTCTCCTACAATGAGCAGTTCTTC.

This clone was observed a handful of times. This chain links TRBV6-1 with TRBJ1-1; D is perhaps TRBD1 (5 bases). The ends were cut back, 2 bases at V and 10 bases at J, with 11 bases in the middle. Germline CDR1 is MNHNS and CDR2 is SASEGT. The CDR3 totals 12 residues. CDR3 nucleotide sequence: TGTGCCAGCAGTGAACGTCACAGGTTAGCTTTCTTT. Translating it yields CASSERHRLAFF.